This T cell receptor (beta chain) is from a study of shared clonotypes between healthy human individuals. Overall study context: Every donor yielded three CD4 naive, three CD4 memory, two CD8 naive and one CD8 memory plate.

Profiled with immunoSEQ multiplex PCR; TCRdb holds only in-frame clones, not every one. The sample lists around 980,000 clones, approximately 80% occurring once. This CDR3 comprises 13 residues. Germline assignment: CDR1 SGHTA and CDR2 FQGNSA. The trim removed 2 bases at V and 9 bases at J, leaving 4 bases unmatched. The authors divided CD4+ cells into CD45RA+ naive and CD45RA-negative memory subsets. V gene TRBV7-2 combines with J gene TRBJ2-1; 7 positions agree with TRBD2. What was sequenced was memory CD4+ T cells from PBMCs. Subset denoted: CD45RA-negative fraction. The sequence came from a man between 18 and 29 years old in good health. Some clones in this sample may be carry-over from other donors' samples. The DNA of the CDR3 is TGTGCCAGCAGCTTATTAGCGGGTGCTGAGCAGTTCTTC. Protein sequence: CASSLLAGAEQFF.